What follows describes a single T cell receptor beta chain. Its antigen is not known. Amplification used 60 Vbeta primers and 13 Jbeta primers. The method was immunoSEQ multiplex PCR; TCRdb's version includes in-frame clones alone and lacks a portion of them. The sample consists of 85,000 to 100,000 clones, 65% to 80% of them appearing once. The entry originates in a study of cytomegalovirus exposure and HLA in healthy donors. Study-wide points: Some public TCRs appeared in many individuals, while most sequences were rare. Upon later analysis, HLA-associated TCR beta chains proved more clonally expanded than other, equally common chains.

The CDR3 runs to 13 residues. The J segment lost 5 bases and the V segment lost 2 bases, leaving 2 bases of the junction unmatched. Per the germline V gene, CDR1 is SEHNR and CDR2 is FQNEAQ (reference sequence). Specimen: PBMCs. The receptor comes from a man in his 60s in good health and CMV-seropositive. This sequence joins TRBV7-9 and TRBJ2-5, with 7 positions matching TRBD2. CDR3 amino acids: CASSLYGGETQYF. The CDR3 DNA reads TGTGCCAGCAGCTTATACGGGGGGGAGACCCAGTACTTC.